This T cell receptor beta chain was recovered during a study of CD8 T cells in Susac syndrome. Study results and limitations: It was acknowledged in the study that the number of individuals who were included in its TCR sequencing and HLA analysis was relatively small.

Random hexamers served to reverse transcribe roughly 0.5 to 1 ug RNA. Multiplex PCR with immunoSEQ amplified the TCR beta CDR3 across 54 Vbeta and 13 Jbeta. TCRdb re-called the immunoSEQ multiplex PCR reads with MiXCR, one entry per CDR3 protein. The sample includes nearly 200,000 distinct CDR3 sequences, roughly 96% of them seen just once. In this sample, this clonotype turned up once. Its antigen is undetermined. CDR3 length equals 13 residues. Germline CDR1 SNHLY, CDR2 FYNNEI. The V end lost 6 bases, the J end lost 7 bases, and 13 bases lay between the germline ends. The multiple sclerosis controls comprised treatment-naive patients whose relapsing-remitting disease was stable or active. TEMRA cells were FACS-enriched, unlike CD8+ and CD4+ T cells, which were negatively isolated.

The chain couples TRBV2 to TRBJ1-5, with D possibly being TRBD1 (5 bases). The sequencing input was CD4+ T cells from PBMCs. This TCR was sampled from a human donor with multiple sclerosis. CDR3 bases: TGTGCCAGCAGCAATGCCGGGGGACAGCCCCAGCATTTT. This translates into CASSNAGGQPQHF. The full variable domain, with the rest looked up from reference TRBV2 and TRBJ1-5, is EPEVTQTPSHQVTQMGQEVILRCVPISNHLYFYWYRQILGQKVEFLVSFYNNEISEKSEIFDDQFSVERPDGSNFTLKIRSTKLEDSAMYFCASSNAGGQPQHFGDGTRLSIL.